A single sample gave rise to the 28 T cell receptor beta chains below, sequenced in a study of T-cell memory formation after mild COVID-19. TCRdb ran MiXCR on the 5' RACE reads and lists one entry per CDR3 protein. The sample shows 410,000 or so distinct CDR3 sequences, 20% to 30% of them seen only once. The sample was PBMCs or a T cell subset sorted from them (not recorded which). The source of these receptors is an adult woman who had mild COVID-19 (a few samples of this study predate the infection). Cell type and time point are not known.

The CDR3 loop is CASSQGGQGGQPQHF. The CDR3 DNA is TGTGCCAGCAGCCAAGGGGGACAGGGAGGTCAGCCCCAGCATTTT. The chain has TRBV3-1 and TRBJ1-5; 9 bases map to TRBD1. The junction had 4 bases not matched to a gene; V was cut back by 1 base and J by 6 bases. The CDR3 is 15 amino acids. CDR1 and CDR2 (germline): LGHDT, YNNKEL (reference sequence).

V is TRBV6-1 and J is TRBJ2-1; 8 nucleotides align to TRBD1. The CDR3 is made up of 13 amino acids. Germline CDR1 is MNHNS and CDR2 is SASEGT. The ends lost 5 bases at V and 10 bases at J; junction bases unmatched: 7. CDR3 loop: CASSWGQAGEQFF. Written as DNA, the CDR3 is TGTGCCAGCAGTTGGGGACAGGCAGGAGAGCAGTTCTTC.

This clonotype turned up a few times. The V and J genes are TRBV10-3 and TRBJ2-7; no reliable D call. V was cut by 4 bases and J by 6 bases, with 10 bases left in between. This CDR3 is built from 12 residues. Per germline, CDR1 ENHRY and CDR2 SYGVKD. In DNA, the CDR3 is TGTGCCATCAGTGGCACGGACCTCGAGCAGTACTTC. It yields the protein CAISGTDLEQYF.

The chain carries TRBV19 and TRBJ2-5; 12 bases line up with TRBD2. The germline V gene encodes CDR1 LNHDA and CDR2 SQIVND (reference sequence). The CDR3 runs to 18 residues. V dropped 5 bases and J dropped 5; count of bases not matched to a gene: 15. The CDR3 nucleotides are TGTGCCAGTAGTGCCGAGCGACTAGCGGGAGTACCCAGGGAGACCCAGTACTTC. It yields the protein CASSAERLAGVPRETQYF.

This clonotype was seen more than once but under ten times. This chain connects TRBV20-1 to TRBJ1-1; perhaps TRBD1 as D (5 bases). V lost 2 bases to trimming and J lost 5 bases, with 9 bases between them. Germline values: CDR1 DFQATT, CDR2 SNEGSKA (reference sequence). CDR3 size: 12 residues. CDR3 loop: CSARFGGTEAFF. The CDR3 DNA reads as TGCAGTGCTAGATTCGGGGGAACTGAAGCTTTCTTT.

V is TRBV7-9 and J is TRBJ2-7, with 7 bases aligning to TRBD1. Germline lookup yields CDR1 SEHNR and CDR2 FQNEAQ (reference sequence). The CDR3 is 16 amino acids. Trimming took 3 bases from V and 2 from J; bases not matched to a gene: 10. Here the CDR3 reads CASSFASLDRAYEQYF. The DNA of the CDR3 is TGTGCCAGCAGCTTTGCATCCTTAGACAGGGCCTACGAGCAGTACTTC.

The CDR3 DNA reads as TGCAGTGCTAGAGATATGGGGATGGATACGCAGTATTTT. Its protein product is CSARDMGMDTQYF. The rearrangement uses TRBV20-1 and TRBJ2-3; D is unclear. CDR3 length: 13 residues. Trimming shortened V by 0 bases and J by 6 bases, and 10 bases separated the two germline ends. Germline assignment: CDR1 DFQATT and CDR2 SNEGSKA (reference sequence).

This clonotype has just a few counts. This chain uses TRBV7-8 with TRBJ2-1; 7 nucleotides agree with TRBD2. Germline V gives CDR1 SGHVS, CDR2 FQNEAQ. CDR3 length: 13 amino acids. Trimming at V came to 0 bases and at J to 10 bases, leaving 3 bases not matched to a gene. The CDR3 DNA follows: TGTGCCAGCAGCTTAGCATGGGAGGGGGAGCAGTTCTTC. Amino acid sequence: CASSLAWEGEQFF.

The V call is TRBV27, the J call TRBJ1-1; possible D gene TRBD1, 5 bases. V shed 5 bases and J shed 6 bases, with 13 bases lying between them. The CDR3 has 13 residues. Looked up from germline, CDR1 is MNHEY and CDR2 is SMNVEV (reference sequence). CDR3 DNA: TGTGCCAGCAGTCCCGGGGCGATCGCTGAAGCTTTCTTT. Its protein product is CASSPGAIAEAFF.

This clonotype was recorded many times. The V gene is TRBV29-1, the J gene TRBJ1-2; D is perhaps TRBD1 (5 bases). Trimming removed 7 bases from V and 0 bases from J, with 9 bases in between. This CDR3 contains 12 residues. The germline gives CDR1 SQVTM, CDR2 ANQGSEA. The CDR3, as DNA: TGCAGCGGGGGCAGCGCTAACTATGGCTACACCTTC. Translation: CSGGSANYGYTF.

This chain joins TRBV24-1 and TRBJ2-1; D unresolved. The CDR3 extends over 13 amino acids. Germline CDR1 and CDR2: KGHDR and SFDVKD. Trimming removed 6 bases from V and 3 bases from J, with 8 bases in between. The CDR3 sequence: CATSSTDYNEQFF. The DNA for the CDR3 is TGTGCCACCAGTAGTACAGACTACAATGAGCAGTTCTTC.

The chain uses TRBV6-5 and TRBJ1-2; 9 bases match TRBD1. The CDR3 runs to 15 residues. The V gene end was trimmed by 2 bases and the J gene end by 3 bases; junction bases not matched to a gene: 4. CDR1 is MNHEY and CDR2 is SVGAGI in the germline V gene. CDR3 sequence (DNA): TGTGCCAGCAGTTACGCGACAGGGGGGGACTATGGCTACACCTTC. Residues: CASSYATGGDYGYTF.

In this sample, this clonotype turned up a few times. As DNA, the CDR3 is TGCGCCAGCAGCCAAGCTATAGGGAACTATGGCTACACCTTC. This gives the protein CASSQAIGNYGYTF. The chain joins TRBV4-1 to TRBJ1-2; D call uncertain. Germline-derived CDR1 and CDR2 are MGHRA and YSYEKL. This CDR3 is 14 amino acids long. V lost 1 base and J lost 2, with 8 bases in between.

This clonotype was observed at least ten times. The rearrangement joins TRBV5-1 to TRBJ2-1; D might be TRBD1 (6 bases). In germline, CDR1 is SGHRS, CDR2 YFSETQ. The CDR3 extends over 14 amino acids. Trimming removed 4 bases at V and 9 bases at J, with 17 bases between. Here the CDR3 reads CASSPHREGGEQFF. The CDR3 coding sequence is TGCGCCAGCAGCCCGCACAGGGAAGGGGGTGAGCAGTTCTTC.

The rearrangement uses TRBV20-1 and TRBJ2-3; TRBD2 aligns across 9 bases. This CDR3 is built from 13 residues. The J segment lost 8 bases and the V segment lost 6 bases, leaving 9 bases of the junction unmatched. Per germline, CDR1 DFQATT and CDR2 SNEGSKA (reference sequence). CDR3 DNA: TGCAGTGCCCTAGCGGGAAGGGCCGGTACGCAGTATTTT. It codes for CSALAGRAGTQYF.

This clonotype was recorded once. The genes are TRBV9 and TRBJ2-2, with 10 positions matching TRBD1. Trimming took 0 bases from V and 5 from J; bases not matched to a gene: 4. In germline, CDR1 is SGDLS, CDR2 YYNGEE. The CDR3 runs 16 residues. The DNA of the CDR3 is TGTGCCAGCAGCGTAGGTTGGACAGGGGGTACCGGGGAGCTGTTTTTT. Translating it yields CASSVGWTGGTGELFF.

This clonotype was recorded many times. The chain is built from TRBV7-9 and TRBJ1-2; D might be TRBD1 (6 bases). V gave up 4 bases and J gave up 8 bases, with 17 bases separating them. This CDR3 has 14 amino acids. Germline V gives CDR1 SEHNR, CDR2 FQNEAQ (reference sequence). In DNA form, the CDR3 reads TGTGCCAGCAGCTCAGTTTCGGGGGCGCCGGGCTACACCTTC. Its translation is CASSSVSGAPGYTF. Together with reference TRBV7-9 and TRBJ1-2, the CDR3 gives the full variable domain: DTGVSQNPRHKITKRGQNVTFRCDPISEHNRLYWYRQTLGQGPEFLTYFQNEAQLEKSRLLSDRFSAERPKGSFSTLEIQRTEQGDSAMYLCASSSVSGAPGYTFGSGTRLTVV.

The chain joins TRBV11-2 to TRBJ2-7, with D perhaps TRBD1 (7 bases). Trimming cost V 9 bases and J 1 base, with 16 bases left between them. Looked up from germline, CDR1 is SGHAT and CDR2 is FQNNGV. The CDR3 is 14 residues long. Written as DNA, the CDR3 is TGTGCCAGTTACGAGGGGGCGGGATCCTACGAGCAGTACTTC. Its translation is CASYEGAGSYEQYF.

This clonotype was found a few times. The V gene is TRBV12-3 or TRBV12-4, the J gene TRBJ2-7; 13 nucleotides match TRBD2. Trimming cost V 5 bases and J 7 bases; bases outside gene matches: 8. The CDR3 consists of 15 residues. The CDR3 sequence: CASSTGLAGDREQYF. The DNA for the CDR3 is TGTGCCAGCAGTACAGGACTAGCGGGGGATCGGGAGCAGTACTTC.

A few counts support this clonotype. This chain's CDR3 is CSARPSGLAGGSQFF. In nucleotides, the CDR3 is TGCAGTGCTAGGCCCTCGGGACTAGCGGGAGGTTCGCAGTTCTTC. The chain combines TRBV20-1 with TRBJ2-1, with 15 positions matching TRBD2. The CDR3 is 15 residues long. Trimming cost V 3 bases and J 12 bases; bases outside gene matches: 9. The V gene's germline CDR1 is DFQATT and CDR2 SNEGSKA (reference sequence).

The CDR3 DNA sequence: TGTGCCACCAGTGATGGACTAGCGGGAGGGCCGGAGAAAGAGACCCAGTACTTC. This encodes CATSDGLAGGPEKETQYF. This chain uses TRBV24-1 with TRBJ2-5, with TRBD2 matching 15 bases. With V trimmed by 3 bases and J by 3 bases, 7 bases remained unmatched. Germline V gives CDR1 KGHDR, CDR2 SFDVKD. The CDR3 totals 18 residues.

The chain couples TRBV29-1 to TRBJ2-2; D is unclear. The CDR3 loop spans 12 amino acids. Trimming cost V 2 bases and J 5 bases, with 6 bases left between them. Germline-derived CDR1 and CDR2 are SQVTM and ANQGSEA. In DNA form, the CDR3 reads TGCAGCGTTGAATTAGAAACCGGGGAGCTGTTTTTT. Translation gives CSVELETGELFF.

The J gene is TRBJ2-7, the V gene TRBV9; D is undetermined. CDR1 and CDR2 (germline): SGDLS, YYNGEE. Trimming took off 5 bases at V and 2 bases at J, with 14 bases between the two ends. The CDR3 is 14 amino acids. The CDR3 DNA reads as TGTGCCAGCAGTGAATTCGACAACCCCTACGAGCAGTACTTC. It is translated as CASSEFDNPYEQYF. Looking up the rest from reference TRBV9 and TRBJ2-7 gives the full variable domain: DSGVTQTPKHLITATGQRVTLRCSPRSGDLSVYWYQQSLDQGLQFLIQYYNGEERAKGNILERFSAQQFPDLHSELNLSSLELGDSALYFCASSEFDNPYEQYFGPGTRLTVT.

The chain joins TRBV5-1 to TRBJ2-2; 12 nucleotides align to TRBD1. Germline V gene data show CDR1 as SGHRS and CDR2 as YFSETQ. The length of the CDR3 is 15 residues. V was pared by 4 bases and J by 6 bases, with 4 bases of the junction left unmatched. The CDR3, as DNA: TGCGCCAGCAGCCGGGACAGGGGGCTGGCCGGGGAGCTGTTTTTT. Its protein product is CASSRDRGLAGELFF.

The J gene is TRBJ2-5, the V gene TRBV7-2; 9 bases align to TRBD1. This CDR3 is built from 16 residues. V dropped 1 base and J dropped 3; count of bases not matched to a gene: 6. Germline CDR1 and CDR2: SGHTA and FQGNSA. CDR3 residues: CASSLVGTGLKETQYF. CDR3 nucleotides: TGTGCCAGCAGCTTAGTTGGGACAGGGCTAAAAGAGACCCAGTACTTC.

This clonotype has more than one count but fewer than ten. The chain has TRBV7-9 and TRBJ2-7, with TRBD1 matching over 9 bases. Germline trimming cut 4 bases from V and 5 bases from J; bases unmatched to any gene: 6. From germline, CDR1 is SEHNR and CDR2 FQNEAQ (reference sequence). The CDR3 extends over 14 amino acids. The CDR3 nucleotides read TGTGCCAGCAGCTCTACAGGGGGCAAACACGAGCAGTACTTC. Its translation: CASSSTGGKHEQYF.

In this sample, this clonotype turned up a few times. The chain carries TRBV29-1 and TRBJ1-1, with TRBD1 matching 9 bases. The CDR3 loop spans 13 amino acids. Germline CDR1 SQVTM, CDR2 ANQGSEA. The V and J ends lost 7 bases and 2 bases, in that order; junction bases with no gene match: 5. The DNA for the CDR3 is TGCAGCGCTACGGGACAGGGCAACACTGAAGCTTTCTTT. Translating it yields CSATGQGNTEAFF.

This chain joins TRBV2 and TRBJ2-1; the D gene is possibly TRBD1 (6 bases). The germline V gene has CDR1 SNHLY and CDR2 FYNNEI. The CDR3 consists of 12 residues. The V end was cut by 5 bases, the J end by 9 bases, with 11 bases between. In DNA, the CDR3 is TGTGCCAGCAGTTCTCAGGGGCCTGAGCAGTTCTTC. Protein product: CASSSQGPEQFF.